The 31 T cell receptor beta chains reported below all come from one sample, sequenced in a study of T cell changes during pregnancy in multiple sclerosis. This table comes from immunoSEQ multiplex PCR, and its TCRdb copy is limited to in-frame clones, with some not included. The sample contains around 40,000 clones, roughly 90% of which appear only once. The specimen was CD4+ T cells from peripheral blood mononuclear cells, collected in the second trimester of pregnancy. Source of these receptors: a female donor with multiple sclerosis, enrolled in a pregnancy study.

The V and J genes are TRBV19 and TRBJ2-5; 9 nucleotides line up with TRBD2. J was trimmed by 5 bases and V by 3 bases; bases with no gene match: 7. CDR3 length: 15 residues. Germline assignment: CDR1 LNHDA and CDR2 SQIVND (reference sequence). For the CDR3, the DNA is TGTGCCAGTAGTATCGTGGCGGGGGGGTGGGAGACCCAGTACTTC. It specifies CASSIVAGGWETQYF.

The chain uses TRBV9 and TRBJ2-7; 11 bases align to TRBD1. V lost 4 bases, J lost 3 bases, and 9 bases stayed unmatched. The length of the CDR3 is 16 residues. Germline assignment: CDR1 SGDLS and CDR2 YYNGEE. The CDR3 sequence: CASSRGTGGLYYEQYF. The CDR3 DNA reads TGTGCCAGCAGCAGAGGGACAGGGGGTCTCTACTACGAGCAGTACTTC.

This clone occurred once. The chain links TRBV11-3 to TRBJ2-2; TRBD2 aligns across 12 bases. V trimming: 5 bases; J trimming: 0 bases; junction bases outside the gene matches: 4. This CDR3 is built from 17 residues. Germline assignment: CDR1 SGHNT and CDR2 YENEEA. The CDR3 region is CASSPRLAGANTGELFF. DNA of the CDR3: TGTGCCAGCAGCCCTCGACTAGCGGGGGCGAACACCGGGGAGCTGTTTTTT.

CDR3 DNA: TGCGCCAGCAGCTTGGACGGACAAAGGAGAGCTTTCTTT. It yields the protein CASSLDGQRRAFF. The rearrangement uses TRBV5-1 and TRBJ1-1, with D possibly matching TRBD1 (5 bases). From germline, CDR1 is SGHRS and CDR2 YFSETQ. The CDR3 totals 13 residues. Trimming left V 0 bases short and J 10 bases short, with 13 bases between.

This rearrangement joins TRBV4-3 to TRBJ2-2; TRBD2 matches 9 bases. CDR1 and CDR2 (germline): LGHNA, YSLEER. With 1 base clipped from V and 0 bases from J, the junction kept 6 bases outside the gene matches. The CDR3 sequence is 18 residues long. The CDR3 coding sequence is TGCGCCAGCAGCCAAGCCGGCGGGGGGGCCGCGAACACCGGGGAGCTGTTTTTT. Amino acids: CASSQAGGGAANTGELFF.

The CDR3 DNA reads TGCGCCAGCAGCTTGAGCGGGGAAAATGAGCAGTTCTTC. Translating it yields CASSLSGENEQFF. This sequence joins TRBV5-1 and TRBJ2-1; 7 nucleotides match TRBD2. J gave up 7 bases and V 1 base, and 2 bases lay outside the gene matches. The germline V gene encodes CDR1 SGHRS and CDR2 YFSETQ. The CDR3 consists of 13 residues.

The genes are TRBV5-1 and TRBJ2-6; the D gene is possibly TRBD1 (6 bases). This CDR3 has 16 residues. The germline V and J ends were trimmed by 0 bases and 0 bases, with 7 bases remaining between them. Germline lookup yields CDR1 SGHRS and CDR2 YFSETQ. The CDR3 region is CASSLADSSGANVLTF. In DNA, the CDR3 is TGCGCCAGCAGCTTGGCGGACAGCTCTGGGGCCAACGTCCTGACTTTC.

The chain is built from TRBV7-9 and TRBJ2-3, with D unclear. V lost 7 bases and J 0 bases, leaving 8 bases between the germline ends. The germline CDR1 and CDR2 sequences are SEHNR and FQNEAQ (reference sequence). The CDR3 covers 13 residues. CDR3 loop: CASTPYSTDTQYF. The CDR3 DNA sequence: TGTGCCAGCACCCCCTATAGCACAGATACGCAGTATTTT.

The chain is built from TRBV14 and TRBJ2-7; 7 positions match TRBD1. Germline CDR1 reads SGHDN; CDR2 reads FVKESK. This CDR3 spans 13 amino acids. J lost 2 bases, V lost 4 bases, and 2 bases had no gene match. For the CDR3, the DNA is TGTGCCAGCAGCCGGGACAGAGCCTACGAGCAGTACTTC. Protein: CASSRDRAYEQYF.

This clone was seen just once. V gene TRBV6-5 combines with J gene TRBJ2-7, with 7 bases matching TRBD1. Germline CDR1 reads MNHEY; CDR2 reads SVGAGI. The CDR3 length is 12 residues. V dropped 6 bases and J dropped 3; count of bases not matched to a gene: 2. The CDR3 region has the DNA TGTGCCAGCAGGCGACAGGGCTACGAGCAGTACTTC. Protein product: CASRRQGYEQYF.

The chain is built from TRBV6-5 and TRBJ2-7; tentatively, D is TRBD2 (5 bases). This CDR3 comprises 11 residues. Germline CDR1 MNHEY, CDR2 SVGAGI. The V gene lost 6 bases and the J gene lost 4 bases, with 7 bases spanning the gap. CDR3 in amino acids: CASSDYYEQYF. The CDR3, as DNA: TGTGCCAGCAGCGACTATTACGAGCAGTACTTC.

The rearrangement joins TRBV19 to TRBJ2-2; TRBD1 might be the D (5 bases). Germline CDR1 reads LNHDA; CDR2 reads SQIVND (reference sequence). The CDR3 covers 13 residues. Trimming shortened V by 1 base and J by 8 bases, and 8 bases separated the two germline ends. The CDR3 protein is CASSIGGAGELFF. In nucleotides, the CDR3 is TGTGCCAGTAGTATAGGGGGCGCGGGGGAGCTGTTTTTT.

The rearrangement uses TRBV30 and TRBJ2-3; maybe TRBD2 (7 bases). The CDR3 extends over 15 amino acids. CDR1 is GTSNPN and CDR2 is SVGIG in the germline V gene (reference sequence). The V end lost 3 bases, the J end lost 3 bases, and 16 bases lay between the germline ends. DNA for the CDR3: TGTGCCTGGAGCATCGGGGGAGGGGGGACAGATACGCAGTATTTT. This gives the protein CAWSIGGGGTDTQYF. Supplemented by reference TRBV30 and TRBJ2-3, the full variable domain reads SQTIHQWPATLVQPVGSPLSLECTVEGTSNPNLYWYRQAAGRGLQLLFYSVGIGQISSEVPQNLSASRPQDRQFILSSKKLLLSDSGFYLCAWSIGGGGTDTQYFGPGTRLTVL.

V gene TRBV7-3 combines with J gene TRBJ2-5; 11 nucleotides line up with TRBD2. V trimming: 2 bases; J trimming: 5 bases; junction bases outside the gene matches: 4. Germline-derived CDR1 and CDR2 are SGHTA and FQGTGA. The CDR3 has 15 amino acids. The CDR3 is CASSLLAGGLETQYF. CDR3 DNA: TGTGCCAGCAGCTTACTAGCGGGGGGCCTGGAGACCCAGTACTTC.

J is TRBJ2-2 and V is TRBV19; perhaps TRBD2 as D (7 bases). The CDR3 runs 14 residues. Looked up from germline, CDR1 is LNHDA and CDR2 is SQIVND (reference sequence). The V end was cut by 3 bases, the J end by 7 bases, with 12 bases between. The chain's CDR3 is CASSMGGGLGELFF. CDR3 sequence (DNA): TGTGCCAGTAGTATGGGAGGGGGTCTCGGGGAGCTGTTTTTT. The complete variable domain, with remaining parts taken from reference TRBV19 and TRBJ2-2, reads DGGITQSPKYLFRKEGQNVTLSCEQNLNHDAMYWYRQDPGQGLRLIYYSQIVNDFQKGDIAEGYSVSREKKESFPLTVTSAQKNPTAFYLCASSMGGGLGELFFGEGSRLTVL.

The chain carries TRBV7-3 and TRBJ1-1; 10 bases align to TRBD1. The CDR3 spans 14 residues. Germline assignment: CDR1 SGHTA and CDR2 FQGTGA. Trimming cost V 6 bases and J 3 bases; bases outside gene matches: 4. The CDR3 nucleotides are TGTGCCAGCAGTTATGGGACAGGGGACACTGAAGCTTTCTTT. Protein product: CASSYGTGDTEAFF.

V and J are TRBV4-2 and TRBJ1-2; 10 nucleotides align to TRBD1. The CDR3 runs to 16 residues. CDR1 is LGHNA and CDR2 is YNFKEQ in the germline V gene. Unmatched junction bases numbered 7, after V lost 5 bases and J lost 1 base. Here the CDR3 reads CASSSAGTGDNYGYTF. Written as DNA, the CDR3 is TGTGCCAGCAGCTCTGCCGGGACAGGGGATAACTATGGCTACACCTTC.

The chain is built from TRBV9 and TRBJ2-2; D may be TRBD1 (5 bases). V lost 4 bases to trimming and J lost 1 base, with 20 bases between them. Germline CDR1 SGDLS, CDR2 YYNGEE. CDR3 length: 18 amino acids. In DNA, the CDR3 is TGTGCCAGCAGCCCCACCATAATACAGGCCATGAACACCGGGGAGCTGTTTTTT. It is translated as CASSPTIIQAMNTGELFF.

The chain joins TRBV6-6 to TRBJ1-4; D perhaps matches TRBD1 (6 bases). CDR3 length equals 15 residues. With 8 bases removed from V and 7 bases from J, the gap between germline ends came to 20 bases. Germline V gene lookup returns CDR1 MNHNY and CDR2 SVGAGI (reference sequence). For the CDR3, the DNA is TGTGCCAGCGGGAAACAGGGCCCGGTTAGTGAAAAACTGTTTTTT. Translation gives CASGKQGPVSEKLFF.

CDR3 DNA sequence: TGTGCCAGCAGTTTACACGGACAGGGGGCAAGAGAGCAGTTCTTC. It encodes CASSLHGQGAREQFF. The V gene is TRBV27, the J gene TRBJ2-1; 11 bases fit TRBD1. Per germline, CDR1 MNHEY and CDR2 SMNVEV (reference sequence). With 2 bases clipped from V and 10 bases from J, the junction kept 7 bases outside the gene matches. The CDR3 contains 15 residues.

The chain couples TRBV7-8 to TRBJ2-2; 12 bases match TRBD2. The junction had 6 bases not matched to a gene; V was cut back by 6 bases and J by 4 bases. Germline assignment: CDR1 SGHVS and CDR2 FQNEAQ. There are 16 residues in the CDR3. The CDR3 region is CASSTTSGSRTGELFF. Here the CDR3 DNA reads TGTGCCAGCAGTACGACTAGCGGGAGTCGCACCGGGGAGCTGTTTTTT.

V is TRBV10-3 and J is TRBJ1-3; D remains unclear. The CDR3 is made up of 15 amino acids. CDR1 and CDR2 (germline): ENHRY, SYGVKD. Trimming took off 8 bases at V and 0 bases at J, with 14 bases between the two ends. The CDR3 protein is CAISGQDRSGNTIYF. For the CDR3, the DNA is TGTGCCATCTCCGGCCAGGATCGCTCTGGAAACACCATATATTTT.

The chain employs TRBV19 and TRBJ1-2; perhaps TRBD1 as D (6 bases). This CDR3 comprises 15 residues. CDR1 is LNHDA, CDR2 SQIVND, per germline (reference sequence). Trimming stripped 4 bases from V and 8 bases from J, with 20 bases between. The CDR3 protein is CASSKYRDTRPGYTF. In DNA form, the CDR3 reads TGTGCCAGTAGTAAGTACCGGGACACCAGACCCGGCTACACCTTC.

This chain uses TRBV10-3 with TRBJ2-7; 8 bases map to TRBD1. Germline trimming cut 6 bases from V and 5 bases from J; bases unmatched to any gene: 9. There are 14 residues in the CDR3. Looked up from germline, CDR1 is ENHRY and CDR2 is SYGVKD. Here the CDR3 reads CAISIDRGINEQYF. The CDR3 DNA sequence: TGTGCCATCAGCATCGACAGGGGAATCAACGAGCAGTACTTC.

This chain links TRBV6-5 with TRBJ1-1, with TRBD1 matching 7 bases. With V trimmed by 6 bases and J by 7 bases, 14 bases remained unmatched. This CDR3 is 15 amino acids long. Germline CDR1 and CDR2: MNHEY and SVGAGI. CDR3 in amino acids: CASRRLEGQTYEAFF. The CDR3 DNA reads TGTGCCAGCAGGCGTTTAGAGGGACAGACTTATGAAGCTTTCTTT.

The chain employs TRBV18 and TRBJ1-2, with TRBD1 matching 9 bases. Unmatched junction bases numbered 9, after V lost 3 bases and J lost 4 bases. Germline CDR1 and CDR2: KGHSH and LQKENI. The CDR3 length is 16 residues. CDR3 sequence: CASSPQRTGGGYGYTF. CDR3 DNA sequence: TGTGCCAGCTCACCCCAAAGAACAGGGGGCGGCTATGGCTACACCTTC.

The chain couples TRBV7-2 to TRBJ2-7; D might be TRBD1 (6 bases). Trimming removed 4 bases from V and 2 bases from J, with 9 bases in between. Germline V gene data show CDR1 as SGHTA and CDR2 as FQGNSA. The CDR3 has 13 residues. CDR3 DNA sequence: TGTGCCAGCAGCTCAGGGGCACCCTACGAGCAGTACTTC. This encodes CASSSGAPYEQYF. Full variable domain (rest looked up from reference TRBV7-2 and TRBJ2-7): GAGVSQSPSNKVTEKGKDVELRCDPISGHTALYWYRQSLGQGLEFLIYFQGNSAPDKSGLPSDRFSAERTGGSVSTLTIQRTQQEDSAVYLCASSSGAPYEQYFGPGTRLTVT.

This clone was seen once. The V call is TRBV6-1, the J call TRBJ2-2, with TRBD2 identical over 8 bases. Germline trimming cut 4 bases from V and 0 bases from J; bases unmatched to any gene: 10. The CDR3 has 18 amino acids. Germline lookup yields CDR1 MNHNS and CDR2 SASEGT. CDR3 sequence reads: CASSARTSISANTGELFF. Written as DNA, the CDR3 is TGTGCCAGCAGTGCCCGGACTAGCATTAGCGCGAACACCGGGGAGCTGTTTTTT.

The J gene is TRBJ1-1, the V gene TRBV14; TRBD1 is a possible D gene (5 bases). Looked up from germline, CDR1 is SGHDN and CDR2 is FVKESK. The CDR3 spans 15 residues. The germline V and J ends were trimmed by 4 bases and 1 base, with 13 bases remaining between them. This chain's CDR3 is CASSPNVGGNTEAFF. Written as DNA, the CDR3 is TGTGCCAGCAGCCCCAACGTCGGGGGGAACACTGAAGCTTTCTTT. The variable domain in full, with the rest retrieved from reference TRBV14 and TRBJ1-1, is EAGVTQFPSHSVIEKGQTVTLRCDPISGHDNLYWYRRVMGKEIKFLLHFVKESKQDESGMPNNRFLAERTGGTYSTLKVQPAELEDSGVYFCASSPNVGGNTEAFFGQGTRLTVV.

The CDR3 is CASSVFAAADDGQYF. The CDR3 DNA reads as TGCGCCAGCAGTGTTTTTGCGGCGGCCGACGATGGGCAGTACTTC. The gene calls are TRBV10-1 and TRBJ2-7; D gene unclear. The CDR3 has 15 residues. The V gene lost 4 bases and the J gene lost 9 bases, with 22 bases spanning the gap. Looked up from germline, CDR1 is WNHNN and CDR2 is SYGVQD (reference sequence).

The chain employs TRBV28 and TRBJ2-1, with 7 bases fitting TRBD2. Germline V CDR1 and CDR2: MDHEN, SYDVKM. CDR3 size: 14 residues. The V segment lost 6 bases and the J segment 3 bases; nucleotides outside the gene matches: 5. The CDR3 protein is CASSSGDYYNEQFF. In DNA, the CDR3 is TGTGCCAGCAGCTCGGGGGACTACTACAATGAGCAGTTCTTC.